This T cell receptor (beta chain) was captured in a study of human CD4 T cells and Enterobacteriaceae. General study findings and limits: Ex vivo, broadly cross-reactive clonotypes appeared more expanded than specific ones.

Worth noting for this clone: The antigen remains undetermined.

All CD4+ cells other than CD45RA+CCR7+CD95- naive cells were sorted as memory, over 95% pure. The CDR3 spans 17 residues. Germline V gives CDR1 SGHNT, CDR2 YYREEE (reference sequence). V shed 1 base, J shed 7 bases, and the junction held 13 bases outside the gene matches. The table came from immunoSEQ multiplex PCR; TCRdb's copy has only in-frame clones and leaves some out. The sample includes about 29,000 clones, about 82% of them seen just once. The sequence derives from a human donor in good health. V usage is TRBV5-4 and J usage is TRBJ2-1; TRBD2 aligns across 8 bases. What was sequenced was memory CD4+ T cells from blood. CDR3 sequence reads: CASSLLTGGGGRNEQFF. Here the CDR3 DNA reads TGTGCCAGCAGCTTGTTGACTGGCGGCGGGGGGCGGAATGAGCAGTTCTTC.